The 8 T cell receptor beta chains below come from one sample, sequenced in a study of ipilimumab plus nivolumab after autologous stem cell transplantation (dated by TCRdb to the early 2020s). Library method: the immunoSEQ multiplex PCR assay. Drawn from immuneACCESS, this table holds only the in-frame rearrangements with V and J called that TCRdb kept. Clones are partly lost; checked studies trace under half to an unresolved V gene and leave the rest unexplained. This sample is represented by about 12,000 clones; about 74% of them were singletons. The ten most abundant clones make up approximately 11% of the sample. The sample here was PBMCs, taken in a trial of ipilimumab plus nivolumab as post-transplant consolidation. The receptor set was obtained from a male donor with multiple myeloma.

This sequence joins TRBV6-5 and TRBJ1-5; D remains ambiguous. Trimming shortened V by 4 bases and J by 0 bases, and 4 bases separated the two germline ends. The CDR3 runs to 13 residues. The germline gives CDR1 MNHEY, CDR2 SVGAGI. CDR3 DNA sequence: TGTGCCAGCAGTTCAAATAGCAATCAGCCCCAGCATTTT. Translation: CASSSNSNQPQHF.

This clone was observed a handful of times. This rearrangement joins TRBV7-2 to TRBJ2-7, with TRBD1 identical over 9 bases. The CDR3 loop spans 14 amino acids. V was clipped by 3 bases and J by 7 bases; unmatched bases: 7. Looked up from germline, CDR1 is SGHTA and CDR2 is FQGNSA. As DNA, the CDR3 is TGTGCCAGCAGCTTGAACAGGGGGCGTAGGGAGCAGTACTTC. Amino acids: CASSLNRGRREQYF.

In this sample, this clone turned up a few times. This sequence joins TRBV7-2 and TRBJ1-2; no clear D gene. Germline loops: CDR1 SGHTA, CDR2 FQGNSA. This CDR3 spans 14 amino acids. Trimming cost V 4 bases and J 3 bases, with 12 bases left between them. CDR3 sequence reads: CASSSDVKDYGYTF. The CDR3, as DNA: TGTGCCAGCAGCTCGGACGTCAAGGACTATGGCTACACCTTC.

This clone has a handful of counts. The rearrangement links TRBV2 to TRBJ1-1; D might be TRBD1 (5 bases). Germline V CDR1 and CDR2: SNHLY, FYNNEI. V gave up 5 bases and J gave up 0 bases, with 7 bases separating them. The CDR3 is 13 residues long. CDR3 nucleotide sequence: TGTGCCAGCAGTCAGGACATGAACACTGAAGCTTTCTTT. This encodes CASSQDMNTEAFF.

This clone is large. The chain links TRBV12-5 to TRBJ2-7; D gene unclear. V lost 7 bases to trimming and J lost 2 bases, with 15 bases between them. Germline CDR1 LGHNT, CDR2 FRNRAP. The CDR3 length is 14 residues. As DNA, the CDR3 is TGTGCTAGTGACGACGGCAGGAAAACCTACGAGCAGTACTTC. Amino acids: CASDDGRKTYEQYF.

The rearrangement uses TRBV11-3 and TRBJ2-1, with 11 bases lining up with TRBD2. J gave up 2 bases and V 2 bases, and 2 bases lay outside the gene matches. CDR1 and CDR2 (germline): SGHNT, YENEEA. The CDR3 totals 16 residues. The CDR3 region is CASSLQTSGAYNEQFF. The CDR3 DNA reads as TGTGCCAGCAGCTTACAGACTAGCGGGGCCTACAATGAGCAGTTCTTC.

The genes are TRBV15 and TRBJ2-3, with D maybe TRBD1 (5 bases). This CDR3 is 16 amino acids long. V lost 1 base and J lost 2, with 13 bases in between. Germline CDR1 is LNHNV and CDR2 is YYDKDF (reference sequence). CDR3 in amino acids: CATSRGSWGYTDTQYF. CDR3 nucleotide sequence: TGTGCCACCAGCAGAGGGTCGTGGGGCTACACAGATACGCAGTATTTT.

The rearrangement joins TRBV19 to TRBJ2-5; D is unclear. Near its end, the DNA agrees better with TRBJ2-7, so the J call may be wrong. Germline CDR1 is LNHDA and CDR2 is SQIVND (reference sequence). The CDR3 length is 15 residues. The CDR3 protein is CASSIDPTRPYEQYF. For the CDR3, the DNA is TGTGCCAGTAGTATAGACCCCACCCGCCCCTACGAGCAGTACTTC.